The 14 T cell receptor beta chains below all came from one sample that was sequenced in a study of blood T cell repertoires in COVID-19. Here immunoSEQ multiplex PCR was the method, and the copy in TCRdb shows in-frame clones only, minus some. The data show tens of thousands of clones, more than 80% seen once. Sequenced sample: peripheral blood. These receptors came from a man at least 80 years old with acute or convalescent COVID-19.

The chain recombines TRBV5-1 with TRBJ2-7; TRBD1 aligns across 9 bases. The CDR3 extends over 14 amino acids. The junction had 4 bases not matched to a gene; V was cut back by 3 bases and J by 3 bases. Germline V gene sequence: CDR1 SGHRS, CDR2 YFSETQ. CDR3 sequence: CASSSRQGVYEQYF. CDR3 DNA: TGCGCCAGCAGCTCACGACAGGGGGTCTACGAGCAGTACTTC. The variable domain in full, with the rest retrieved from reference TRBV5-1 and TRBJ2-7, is KAGVTQTPRYLIKTRGQQVTLSCSPISGHRSVSWYQQTPGQGLQFLFEYFSETQRNKGNFPGRFSGRQFSNSRSEMNVSTLELGDSALYLCASSSRQGVYEQYFGPGTRLTVT.

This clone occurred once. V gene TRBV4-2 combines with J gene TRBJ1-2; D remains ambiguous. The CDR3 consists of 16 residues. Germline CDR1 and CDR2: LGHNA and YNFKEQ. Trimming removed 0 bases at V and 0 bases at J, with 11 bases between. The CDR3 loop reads CASSQDQPGSNYGYTF. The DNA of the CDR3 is TGTGCCAGCAGCCAAGATCAACCAGGATCTAACTATGGCTACACCTTC.

CDR3 loop: CASTAQGNQPQHF. The CDR3 bases are TGTGCCAGCACAGCACAGGGCAATCAGCCCCAGCATTTT. The J gene is TRBJ1-5, the V gene TRBV6-6; maybe TRBD1 (5 bases). Germline V gene data show CDR1 as MNHNY and CDR2 as SVGAGI (reference sequence). Trimming pared 7 bases from V and 2 bases from J, leaving 9 bases between. CDR3 length: 13 residues.

CDR3 region: CASSTGQGSEQFF. As DNA, the CDR3 is TGTGCCAGCAGCACAGGACAGGGAAGTGAGCAGTTCTTC. The chain has TRBV9 and TRBJ2-1, with 8 bases identical to TRBD1. The junction had 6 bases not matched to a gene; V was cut back by 4 bases and J by 9 bases. The CDR3 has 13 residues. Germline CDR1 and CDR2: SGDLS and YYNGEE.

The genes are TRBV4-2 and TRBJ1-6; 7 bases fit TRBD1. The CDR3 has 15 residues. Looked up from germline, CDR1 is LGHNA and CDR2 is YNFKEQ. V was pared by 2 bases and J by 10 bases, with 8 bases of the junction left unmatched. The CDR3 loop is CASSQQGGYKSPLHF. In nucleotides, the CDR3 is TGTGCCAGCAGCCAACAAGGGGGCTACAAGTCACCCCTCCACTTT.

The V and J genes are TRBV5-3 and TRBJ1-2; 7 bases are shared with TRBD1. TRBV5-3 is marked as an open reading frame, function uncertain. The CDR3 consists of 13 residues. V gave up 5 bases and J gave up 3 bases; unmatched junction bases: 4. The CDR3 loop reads CARRIDRDYGYTF. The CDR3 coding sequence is TGTGCCAGAAGGATCGACAGGGACTATGGCTACACCTTC.

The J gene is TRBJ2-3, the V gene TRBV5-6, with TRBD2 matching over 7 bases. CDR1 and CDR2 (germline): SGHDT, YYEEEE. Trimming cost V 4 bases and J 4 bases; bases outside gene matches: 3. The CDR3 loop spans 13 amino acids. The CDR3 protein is CASSREVADTQYF. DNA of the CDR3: TGTGCCAGCAGCCGGGAGGTTGCAGATACGCAGTATTTT.

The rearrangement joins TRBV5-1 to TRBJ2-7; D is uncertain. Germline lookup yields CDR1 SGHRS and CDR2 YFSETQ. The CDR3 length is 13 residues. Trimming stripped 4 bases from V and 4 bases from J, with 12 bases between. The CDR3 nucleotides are TGCGCCAGCAGCGCCGACCCGGAGTACGAGCAGTACTTC. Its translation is CASSADPEYEQYF.

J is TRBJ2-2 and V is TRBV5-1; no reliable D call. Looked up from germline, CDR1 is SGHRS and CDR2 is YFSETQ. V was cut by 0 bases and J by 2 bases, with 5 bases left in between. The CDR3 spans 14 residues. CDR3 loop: CASSLEHNTGELFF. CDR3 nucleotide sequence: TGCGCCAGCAGCTTGGAACACAACACCGGGGAGCTGTTTTTT.

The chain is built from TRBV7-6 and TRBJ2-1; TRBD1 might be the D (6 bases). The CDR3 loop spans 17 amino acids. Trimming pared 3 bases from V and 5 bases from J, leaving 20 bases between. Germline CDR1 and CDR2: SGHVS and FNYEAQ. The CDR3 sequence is CASSFSQGVGPDNEQFF. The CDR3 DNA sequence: TGTGCCAGCAGCTTCTCACAGGGAGTAGGTCCCGACAATGAGCAGTTCTTC.

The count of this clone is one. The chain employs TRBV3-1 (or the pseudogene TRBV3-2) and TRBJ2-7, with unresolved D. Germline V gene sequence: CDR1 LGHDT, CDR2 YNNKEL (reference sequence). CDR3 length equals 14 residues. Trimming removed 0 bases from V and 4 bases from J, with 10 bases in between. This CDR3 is CASSQDPSRYEQYF. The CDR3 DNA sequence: TGTGCCAGCAGCCAAGACCCCTCCCGGTACGAGCAGTACTTC.

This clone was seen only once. CDR3 in DNA: TGTGCCTGGGAACAGGGAGCCTATGGCTACACCTTC. This translates into CAWEQGAYGYTF. This chain joins TRBV30 and TRBJ1-2, with a possible D match to TRBD1 (6 bases). This CDR3 is built from 12 residues. With 5 bases removed from V and 4 bases from J, the gap between germline ends came to 11 bases. Germline assignment: CDR1 GTSNPN and CDR2 SVGIG (reference sequence).

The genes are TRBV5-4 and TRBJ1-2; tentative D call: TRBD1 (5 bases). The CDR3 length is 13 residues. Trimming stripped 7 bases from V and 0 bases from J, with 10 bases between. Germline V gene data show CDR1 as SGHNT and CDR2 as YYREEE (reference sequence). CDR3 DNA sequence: TGTGCCAGCGGAAGACAGCCTAACTATGGCTACACCTTC. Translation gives CASGRQPNYGYTF.

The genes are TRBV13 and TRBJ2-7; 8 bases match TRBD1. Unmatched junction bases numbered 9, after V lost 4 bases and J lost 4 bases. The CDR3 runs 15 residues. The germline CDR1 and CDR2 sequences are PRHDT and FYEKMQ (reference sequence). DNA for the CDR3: TGTGCCAGCAGCTCCGGACAGGGAAGTGGGTACGAGCAGTACTTC. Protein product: CASSSGQGSGYEQYF.